This passage covers 4 T cell receptor beta chains from one sample sequenced in a study of cytomegalovirus exposure and HLA in healthy donors. Repertoires were generated with immunoSEQ multiplex PCR, while TCRdb's copy carries only in-frame clones and drops some. The table lists roughly 70,000 clones, 94% of them singletons. The sample comprised PBMCs. These receptors were obtained from a man aged 18 to 35 in good health and CMV-seropositive.

The genes are TRBV7-9 and TRBJ1-1; weak D call: TRBD1 (5 bases). The length of the CDR3 is 13 residues. Germline values: CDR1 SEHNR, CDR2 FQNEAQ (reference sequence). Trimming removed 3 bases from V and 4 bases from J, with 9 bases in between. This CDR3 reads CASSLGTATEAFF. The DNA of the CDR3 is TGTGCCAGCAGCTTGGGGACTGCCACTGAAGCTTTCTTT.

The chain recombines TRBV27 with TRBJ2-5; 7 bases are a match to TRBD1. The V segment lost 5 bases and the J segment 2 bases; nucleotides outside the gene matches: 2. Germline V gene sequence: CDR1 MNHEY, CDR2 SMNVEV (reference sequence). The CDR3 sequence is 13 residues long. CDR3 nucleotides: TGTGCCAGCAGTACAGGGGCGCAAGAGACCCAGTACTTC. Its translation is CASSTGAQETQYF.

CDR3 amino acids: CASSPLGGGGNTIYF. The CDR3 region has the DNA TGTGCCAGCAGCCCCTTGGGGGGAGGCGGAAACACCATATATTTT. The chain couples TRBV11-3 to TRBJ1-3; tentative D call: TRBD1 (5 bases). Germline CDR1 reads SGHNT; CDR2 reads YENEEA. The CDR3 sequence is 15 residues long. Trimming stripped 5 bases from V and 4 bases from J, with 15 bases between.

This chain uses TRBV19 with TRBJ1-4; 7 bases align to TRBD1. The V gene's germline CDR1 is LNHDA and CDR2 SQIVND (reference sequence). The CDR3 is 14 amino acids. The J segment lost 8 bases and the V segment lost 9 bases, leaving 12 bases of the junction unmatched. CDR3 sequence reads: CASAPRDRNEKLFF. The CDR3 DNA reads as TGTGCCAGCGCTCCCCGGGACAGAAACGAAAAACTGTTTTTT.